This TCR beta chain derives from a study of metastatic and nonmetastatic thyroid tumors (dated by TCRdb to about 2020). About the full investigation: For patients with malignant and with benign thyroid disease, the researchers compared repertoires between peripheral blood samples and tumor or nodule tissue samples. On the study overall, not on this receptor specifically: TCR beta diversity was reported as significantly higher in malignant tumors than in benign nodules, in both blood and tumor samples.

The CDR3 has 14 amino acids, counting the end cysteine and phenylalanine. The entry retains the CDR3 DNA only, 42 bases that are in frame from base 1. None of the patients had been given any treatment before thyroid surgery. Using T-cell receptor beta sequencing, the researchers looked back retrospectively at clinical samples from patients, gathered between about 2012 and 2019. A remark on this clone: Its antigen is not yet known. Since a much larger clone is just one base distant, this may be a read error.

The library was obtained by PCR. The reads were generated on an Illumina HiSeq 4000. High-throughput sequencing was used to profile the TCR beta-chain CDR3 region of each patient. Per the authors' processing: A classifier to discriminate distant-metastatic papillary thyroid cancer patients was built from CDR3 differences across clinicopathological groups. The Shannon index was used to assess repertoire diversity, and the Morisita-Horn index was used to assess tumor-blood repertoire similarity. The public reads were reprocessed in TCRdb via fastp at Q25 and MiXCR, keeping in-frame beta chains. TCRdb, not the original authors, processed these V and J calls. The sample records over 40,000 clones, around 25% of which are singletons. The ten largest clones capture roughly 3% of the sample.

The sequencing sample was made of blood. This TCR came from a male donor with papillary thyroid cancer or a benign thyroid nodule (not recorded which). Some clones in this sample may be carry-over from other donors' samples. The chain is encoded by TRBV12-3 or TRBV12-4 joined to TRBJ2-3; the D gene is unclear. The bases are TGTGCCAGCAGTTCCGAGGTGTTCACAGACACGCAGTATTTT. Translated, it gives CASSSEVFTDTQYF.